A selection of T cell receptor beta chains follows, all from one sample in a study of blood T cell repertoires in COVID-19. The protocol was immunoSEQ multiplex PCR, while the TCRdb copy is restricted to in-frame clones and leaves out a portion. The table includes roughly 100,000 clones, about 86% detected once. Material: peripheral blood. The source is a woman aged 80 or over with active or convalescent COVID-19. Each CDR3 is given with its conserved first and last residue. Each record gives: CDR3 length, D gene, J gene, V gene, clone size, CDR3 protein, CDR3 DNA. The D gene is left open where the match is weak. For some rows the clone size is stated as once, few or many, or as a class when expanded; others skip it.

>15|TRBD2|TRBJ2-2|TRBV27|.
CASSFEGLVTGELFF
TGTGCCAGCAGTTTCGAGGGACTAGTCACCGGGGAGCTGTTTTTT
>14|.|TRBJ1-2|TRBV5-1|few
CASSLDRGGQGYTF
TGCGCCAGCAGCCTTGACCGGGGGGGGCAAGGCTACACCTTC
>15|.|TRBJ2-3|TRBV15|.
CATSKSPGGTDTQYF
TGTGCCACCAGCAAAAGCCCCGGCGGGACAGATACGCAGTATTTT
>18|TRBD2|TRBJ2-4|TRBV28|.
CASSSNRVFGGGKNIQYF
TGTGCCAGCAGTTCTAACCGGGTCTTCGGGGGAGGGAAAAACATTCAGTACTTC
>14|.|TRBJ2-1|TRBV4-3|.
CASSQLKPPDEQFF
TGCGCCAGCAGCCAACTTAAGCCCCCCGATGAGCAGTTCTTC
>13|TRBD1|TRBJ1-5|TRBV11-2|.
CASSEQGGQPQHF
TGTGCCAGCAGCGAACAGGGGGGTCAGCCCCAGCATTTT
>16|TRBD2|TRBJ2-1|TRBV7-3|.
CASSPAGGPMGNEQFF
TGTGCCAGCAGCCCAGCGGGAGGGCCGATGGGCAATGAGCAGTTCTTC
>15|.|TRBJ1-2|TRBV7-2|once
CASSLKQASGYGYTF
TGTGCCAGCAGCTTAAAACAGGCATCTGGATATGGCTACACCTTC
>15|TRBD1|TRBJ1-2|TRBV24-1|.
CATSDSPTGKYGYTF
TGTGCCACCAGTGATTCACCGACAGGGAAATATGGCTACACCTTC
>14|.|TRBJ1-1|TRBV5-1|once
CASSFGQLNTEAFF
TGCGCCAGCAGCTTCGGACAGCTGAACACTGAAGCTTTCTTT
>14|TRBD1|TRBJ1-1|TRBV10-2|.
CASSLDRLNTEAFF
TGCGCCAGCAGTTTGGACAGGTTGAACACTGAAGCTTTCTTT
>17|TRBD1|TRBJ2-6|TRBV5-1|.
CASSHGQGWSGANVLTF
TGCGCCAGCAGCCATGGACAGGGATGGTCTGGGGCCAACGTCCTGACTTTC
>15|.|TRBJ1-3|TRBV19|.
CASSSQGSSGNTIYF
TGTGCCAGTAGTTCGCAGGGGAGCTCTGGAAACACCATATATTTT
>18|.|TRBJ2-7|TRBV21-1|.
CASSKGMGLAGGGYEQYF
TGTGCCAGCAGCAAAGGTATGGGACTAGCGGGAGGTGGTTACGAGCAGTACTTC
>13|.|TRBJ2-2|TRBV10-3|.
CATDGTDDGELFF
TGTGCCACCGACGGGACTGATGACGGGGAGCTGTTTTTT
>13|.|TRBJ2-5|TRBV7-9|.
CASSLRSGETQYF
TGTGCCAGCAGCTTACGGTCGGGAGAGACCCAGTACTTC
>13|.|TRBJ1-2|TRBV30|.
CAWSAVGGYGYTF
TGTGCCTGGAGTGCGGTCGGAGGGTATGGCTACACCTTC
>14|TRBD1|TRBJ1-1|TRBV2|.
CASRGQGTFTEAFF
TGTGCCAGCAGGGGACAGGGTACATTCACTGAAGCTTTCTTT
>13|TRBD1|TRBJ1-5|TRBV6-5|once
CASRRGTGQPQHF
TGTGCCAGCAGACGCGGGACAGGCCAGCCCCAGCATTTT
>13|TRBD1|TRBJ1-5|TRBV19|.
CATRQGLGQPQHF
TGTGCCACCAGACAGGGGTTAGGTCAGCCCCAGCATTTT
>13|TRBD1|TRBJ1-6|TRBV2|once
CASQTGVGSPLHF
TGTGCCAGCCAGACAGGGGTGGGTTCACCCCTCCACTTT
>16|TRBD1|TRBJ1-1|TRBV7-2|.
CASSITWGQDVTEAFF
TGTGCCAGCAGCATTACGTGGGGACAGGATGTCACTGAAGCTTTCTTT
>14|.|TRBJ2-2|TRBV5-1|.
CASSPTGNTGELFF
TGCGCCAGCAGCCCGACAGGGAACACCGGGGAGCTGTTTTTT
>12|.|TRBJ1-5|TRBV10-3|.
CAISDSNQPQHF
TGTGCCATCAGTGACAGTAATCAGCCCCAGCATTTT